Listed below are T cell receptor beta chains from one sample, sequenced in a study of human T cells and chemical hapten exposure. TCRdb called the RACE reads again in MiXCR, with one record for every CDR3 protein. The table lists roughly 120,000 distinct CDR3 sequences, roughly 12% of them singletons. The sequencing used whole blood, collected in connection with sensitization to the hapten diphenylcyclopropenone (DPC). These receptor sequences come from a woman between 18 and 29 years old with alopecia areata. Some clones in this sample may be carry-over from other donors' samples. CDR3s include the opening cysteine and the closing phenylalanine or tryptophan. Each record gives: CDR3 protein, CDR3 DNA, J gene, V gene, D gene, clone size. D genes are given only for firm matches. Clone size is stated in some rows and not others, as once, few, many or a class when expanded.

CDR3aa: CASSLRQGVGNTIYF
CDR3nt: TGTGCCAGCAGTTTAAGACAGGGTGTAGGAAACACCATATATTTT
j_gene: TRBJ1-3
v_gene: TRBV12-3/TRBV12-4
d_gene: TRBD1
abundance: .

CDR3aa: CASSSSTYEQYF
CDR3nt: TGTGCCAGCAGCTCTAGCACCTACGAGCAGTACTTC
j_gene: TRBJ2-7
v_gene: TRBV3-1
d_gene: .
abundance: .

CDR3aa: CASSHNRELSCGYTF
CDR3nt: TGTGCCAGCAGCCATAACAGGGAATTGAGCTGTGGCTACACCTTC
j_gene: TRBJ1-2
v_gene: TRBV14
d_gene: .
abundance: few

CDR3aa: CAIQGQGAGTGELFF
CDR3nt: TGTGCCATCCAAGGGCAGGGGGCGGGCACCGGGGAGCTGTTTTTT
j_gene: TRBJ2-2
v_gene: TRBV19
d_gene: TRBD1
abundance: few

CDR3aa: CASSEGQVNEKLFF
CDR3nt: TGTGCCAGCAGCGAGGGACAGGTTAATGAAAAACTGTTTTTT
j_gene: TRBJ1-4
v_gene: TRBV7-9
d_gene: TRBD1
abundance: few

CDR3aa: CSVEEGTEAFF
CDR3nt: TGCAGCGTTGAAGAGGGGACTGAAGCTTTCTTT
j_gene: TRBJ1-1
v_gene: TRBV29-1
d_gene: .
abundance: .

CDR3aa: CASSQDLYEQYF
CDR3nt: TGTGCCAGCAGCCAAGATCTCTACGAGCAGTACTTC
j_gene: TRBJ2-7
v_gene: TRBV4-2
d_gene: .
abundance: .

CDR3aa: CASSLVGIGSPLHF
CDR3nt: TGTGCCAGCAGCTTGGTTGGGATAGGCTCACCCCTCCACTTT
j_gene: TRBJ1-6
v_gene: TRBV7-9
d_gene: .
abundance: .

CDR3aa: CSVEDEVDYGYTF
CDR3nt: TGCAGCGTTGAAGATGAGGTTGACTATGGCTACACCTTC
j_gene: TRBJ1-2
v_gene: TRBV29-1
d_gene: .
abundance: many

CDR3aa: CASSLSGATTEQYF
CDR3nt: TGTGCCAGCAGTTTATCCGGCGCGACGACGGAGCAGTACTTC
j_gene: TRBJ2-7
v_gene: TRBV27
d_gene: .
abundance: few

CDR3aa: CASSRLRRDSYEQYF
CDR3nt: TGTGCCAGCAGCCGACTCCGTCGGGATAGCTACGAGCAGTACTTC
j_gene: TRBJ2-7
v_gene: TRBV7-9
d_gene: .
abundance: .

CDR3aa: CASSPGRGPSPDTQYF
CDR3nt: TGTGCCAGCAGTCCGGGGCGGGGGCCCTCCCCAGATACGCAGTATTTT
j_gene: TRBJ2-3
v_gene: TRBV6-2/TRBV6-3
d_gene: .
abundance: many

CDR3aa: CSAVGSSYNEQFF
CDR3nt: TGCAGCGCCGTGGGGAGCTCCTACAATGAGCAGTTCTTC
j_gene: TRBJ2-1
v_gene: TRBV29-1
d_gene: .
abundance: few

CDR3aa: CASSDKASNQPQHF
CDR3nt: TGTGCCAGCAGTGACAAGGCGAGCAATCAGCCCCAGCATTTT
j_gene: TRBJ1-5
v_gene: TRBV2
d_gene: .
abundance: few

CDR3aa: CAWSDITTAQPQHF
CDR3nt: TGTGCCTGGAGTGACATCACGACAGCTCAGCCCCAGCATTTT
j_gene: TRBJ1-5
v_gene: TRBV30
d_gene: .
abundance: .

CDR3aa: CASSLFHLRDSEQYF
CDR3nt: TGTGCCAGCAGCTTATTCCACCTTCGGGACAGCGAGCAGTACTTC
j_gene: TRBJ2-7
v_gene: TRBV5-5
d_gene: TRBD1
abundance: .

CDR3aa: CASSPGRRPEQFF
CDR3nt: TGTGCCAGCAGCCCGGGTCGTAGGCCTGAGCAGTTCTTC
j_gene: TRBJ2-1
v_gene: TRBV5-6
d_gene: .
abundance: .

CDR3aa: CASSSVDTGQPQHF
CDR3nt: TGTGCCAGCAGCTCAGTGGATACGGGACAGCCCCAGCATTTT
j_gene: TRBJ1-5
v_gene: TRBV7-8
d_gene: .
abundance: few

CDR3aa: CASSLLGGHREQYF
CDR3nt: TGTGCCAGCAGCCTCCTTGGGGGACACAGGGAGCAGTACTTC
j_gene: TRBJ2-7
v_gene: TRBV7-2
d_gene: .
abundance: many

CDR3aa: CASSAQTGSNEQFF
CDR3nt: TGTGCCAGCAGCGCCCAGACTGGAAGCAATGAGCAGTTCTTC
j_gene: TRBJ2-1
v_gene: TRBV3-1
d_gene: .
abundance: .

CDR3aa: CASSYPEQRGGLNTQYF
CDR3nt: TGTGCCAGCTCATACCCTGAACAGCGGGGGGGTCTGAATACGCAGTATTTT
j_gene: TRBJ2-3
v_gene: TRBV18
d_gene: TRBD2
abundance: many

CDR3aa: CASSRTRSEAGELFF
CDR3nt: TGTGCCAGCAGCCGAACTAGGTCCGAGGCCGGGGAGCTGTTTTTT
j_gene: TRBJ2-2
v_gene: TRBV7-2
d_gene: .
abundance: few

CDR3aa: CASSRLTIPYEQYF
CDR3nt: TGTGCCAGCTCACGCCTCACGATCCCCTACGAGCAGTACTTC
j_gene: TRBJ2-7
v_gene: TRBV18
d_gene: .
abundance: few

CDR3aa: CASSYPNTEAFF
CDR3nt: TGTGCCAGCAGTTATCCTAACACTGAAGCTTTCTTT
j_gene: TRBJ1-1
v_gene: TRBV6-2/TRBV6-3
d_gene: .
abundance: many

CDR3aa: CASSLDVSGTVTHNEQFF
CDR3nt: TGTGCCAGCAGCTTAGATGTAAGTGGGACAGTAACCCACAATGAGCAGTTCTTC
j_gene: TRBJ2-1
v_gene: TRBV7-6
d_gene: TRBD1
abundance: many

CDR3aa: CASSFFGGRNQPQHF
CDR3nt: TGTGCCAGCAGTTTTTTCGGGGGTCGCAATCAGCCCCAGCATTTT
j_gene: TRBJ1-5
v_gene: TRBV27
d_gene: .
abundance: few

CDR3aa: CASSELGTEAFF
CDR3nt: TGTGCCAGCAGTGAGCTCGGCACTGAAGCTTTCTTT
j_gene: TRBJ1-1
v_gene: TRBV6-6
d_gene: .
abundance: many

CDR3aa: CSAREQVYNSPLHF
CDR3nt: TGCAGTGCTAGAGAACAGGTCTATAATTCACCCCTCCACTTT
j_gene: TRBJ1-6
v_gene: TRBV20-1
d_gene: .
abundance: .

CDR3aa: CAWIGPRNSPLHF
CDR3nt: TGTGCCTGGATCGGACCGAGAAATTCACCCCTCCACTTT
j_gene: TRBJ1-6
v_gene: TRBV30
d_gene: .
abundance: .

CDR3aa: CASSLATVYYGYTF
CDR3nt: TGTGCCAGCAGCTTAGCGACAGTATACTATGGCTACACCTTC
j_gene: TRBJ1-2
v_gene: TRBV7-9
d_gene: .
abundance: many

CDR3aa: CSARDRVSYNSPLHF
CDR3nt: TGCAGTGCTAGGGACAGGGTTTCCTATAATTCACCCCTCCACTTT
j_gene: TRBJ1-6
v_gene: TRBV20-1
d_gene: TRBD1
abundance: many

CDR3aa: CASRRQGRGETQYF
CDR3nt: TGTGCCAGCAGGCGTCAGGGGAGAGGGGAGACCCAGTACTTC
j_gene: TRBJ2-5
v_gene: TRBV28
d_gene: .
abundance: few

CDR3aa: CASSEGRDQPQHF
CDR3nt: TGTGCCAGCAGCGAGGGGAGGGATCAGCCCCAGCATTTT
j_gene: TRBJ1-5
v_gene: TRBV7-6
d_gene: .
abundance: few

CDR3aa: CASSHKGNEQFF
CDR3nt: TGTGCCAGCAGTCATAAAGGCAATGAGCAGTTCTTC
j_gene: TRBJ2-1
v_gene: TRBV27
d_gene: .
abundance: .

CDR3aa: CASSLQAGRIYNEQFF
CDR3nt: TGTGCCAGCAGTCTCCAAGCGGGGCGTATCTACAATGAGCAGTTCTTC
j_gene: TRBJ2-1
v_gene: TRBV28
d_gene: TRBD2
abundance: few

CDR3aa: CSVRQGRADTQYF
CDR3nt: TGCAGCGTCCGCCAGGGGAGGGCAGATACGCAGTATTTT
j_gene: TRBJ2-3
v_gene: TRBV29-1
d_gene: .
abundance: .

CDR3aa: CASSRSTGGGEAFF
CDR3nt: TGTGCCAGCAGTAGATCGACAGGGGGCGGTGAAGCTTTCTTT
j_gene: TRBJ1-1
v_gene: TRBV6-5
d_gene: TRBD1
abundance: .

CDR3aa: CASSQDDRGRSNEKLFF
CDR3nt: TGTGCCAGCAGCCAAGACGACAGGGGGCGTTCTAATGAAAAACTGTTTTTT
j_gene: TRBJ1-4
v_gene: TRBV3-1
d_gene: TRBD1
abundance: few

CDR3aa: CASSRRGTITTDTQYF
CDR3nt: TGTGCCAGCAGCCGTCGAGGGACAATTACCACAGATACGCAGTATTTT
j_gene: TRBJ2-3
v_gene: TRBV7-9
d_gene: .
abundance: many

CDR3aa: CSAHREELNEQFF
CDR3nt: TGCAGTGCCCACCGAGAGGAGCTCAATGAGCAGTTCTTC
j_gene: TRBJ2-1
v_gene: TRBV20-1
d_gene: .
abundance: few

CDR3aa: CASSPLAGKYEQYF
CDR3nt: TGTGCCAGCAGCCCGTTGGCAGGGAAGTACGAGCAGTACTTC
j_gene: TRBJ2-7
v_gene: TRBV12-3/TRBV12-4
d_gene: .
abundance: .

CDR3aa: CSARGPVGTEAFF
CDR3nt: TGCAGTGCTAGGGGACCCGTGGGGACTGAAGCTTTCTTT
j_gene: TRBJ1-1
v_gene: TRBV20-1
d_gene: .
abundance: many

CDR3aa: CASSKAGVSNQPQHF
CDR3nt: TGTGCCAGCAGCAAAGCTGGAGTTAGCAATCAGCCCCAGCATTTT
j_gene: TRBJ1-5
v_gene: TRBV3-1
d_gene: .
abundance: few

CDR3aa: CASSREGGANVLTF
CDR3nt: TGTGCCAGCAGCCGCGAAGGTGGGGCCAACGTCCTGACTTTC
j_gene: TRBJ2-6
v_gene: TRBV5-4
d_gene: .
abundance: many

CDR3aa: CASTAGELTYEQYF
CDR3nt: TGTGCCAGCACGGCGGGGGAACTCACCTACGAGCAGTACTTC
j_gene: TRBJ2-7
v_gene: TRBV5-5
d_gene: TRBD2
abundance: .

CDR3aa: CASSYSSYTEAFF
CDR3nt: TGTGCCAGCAGTTACTCAAGCTACACTGAAGCTTTCTTT
j_gene: TRBJ1-1
v_gene: TRBV6-2/TRBV6-3
d_gene: .
abundance: .

CDR3aa: CASSAGTTLGDEQFF
CDR3nt: TGTGCCAGCAGTGCCGGGACAACCCTGGGGGATGAGCAGTTCTTC
j_gene: TRBJ2-1
v_gene: TRBV12-3/TRBV12-4
d_gene: .
abundance: few

CDR3aa: CSVSQSVSNQPQHF
CDR3nt: TGCAGCGTCTCCCAATCCGTTAGCAATCAGCCCCAGCATTTT
j_gene: TRBJ1-5
v_gene: TRBV29-1
d_gene: .
abundance: .

CDR3aa: CASSLERAYQETQYF
CDR3nt: TGTGCCAGCAGCTTGGAGCGGGCCTACCAAGAGACCCAGTACTTC
j_gene: TRBJ2-5
v_gene: TRBV5-5
d_gene: .
abundance: many